These T cell receptor beta chains were read from a single sample in a study of cytotoxic CD8 clonotypes in ibrutinib-treated CLL. Method: immunoSEQ multiplex PCR; TCRdb's copy keeps in-frame clones and lacks some. The sample lists 250,000 to 350,000 clones; around 77% were seen once. The sample in question was PBMCs, obtained at disease progression, from a patient treated with ibrutinib. Receptors originate from a human donor with chronic lymphocytic leukemia. The CDR3 runs from the conserved cysteine through the conserved F or W. A D gene is named only where the DNA matches it firmly. Some rows have no size entry. The others give once, few or many, or a class for an expanded clone.

J gene,V gene,clone size,CDR3 length,D gene,CDR3 protein,CDR3 DNA
TRBJ2-5,TRBV27,-,17,TRBD2,CASRSNGRGLSQETQYF,TGTGCCAGCAGATCCAATGGGCGGGGACTATCGCAAGAGACCCAGTACTTC
TRBJ2-7,TRBV11-3,-,14,TRBD2,CASSFSGLAGEQYF,TGTGCCAGCAGCTTTTCCGGACTAGCGGGAGAGCAGTACTTC
TRBJ2-3,TRBV4-1,-,15,TRBD1,CASSDPGQEPDTQYF,TGCGCCAGCAGTGATCCGGGACAGGAACCAGATACGCAGTATTTT
TRBJ1-5,TRBV27,few,13,-,CASSLGRGQPQHF,TGTGCCAGCAGTTTGGGGAGGGGTCAGCCCCAGCATTTT
TRBJ1-4,TRBV6-6,-,14,-,CASSTEPANEKLFF,TGTGCCAGCAGCACGGAACCCGCTAATGAAAAACTGTTTTTT
TRBJ1-4,TRBV4-1,-,15,TRBD1,CASSQDVGQRAKLFF,TGCGCCAGCAGCCAAGACGTGGGACAGCGGGCGAAACTGTTTTTT
TRBJ1-2,TRBV6-5,-,13,-,CASSYSIGSGYTF,TGTGCCAGCAGTTACTCGATTGGGTCTGGCTACACCTTC
TRBJ2-1,TRBV18,once,16,-,CASSPPTKVGYNEQFF,TGTGCCAGCTCACCACCAACAAAAGTGGGATACAATGAGCAGTTCTTC
TRBJ2-2,TRBV4-2,-,14,-,CASSQEPFTGELFF,TGTGCCAGCAGCCAAGAGCCTTTCACCGGGGAGCTGTTTTTT
TRBJ1-2,TRBV5-6,-,13,-,CASSLRGNYGYTF,TGTGCCAGCAGCTTAAGGGGGAACTATGGCTACACCTTC
TRBJ2-7,TRBV5-1,once,15,-,CASRGGHGGSYEQYF,TGCGCCAGCAGGGGGGGCCATGGCGGCTCCTACGAGCAGTACTTC
TRBJ2-7,TRBV5-1,-,15,TRBD2,CASSWGGAGAYEQYF,TGCGCCAGCAGCTGGGGAGGGGCGGGAGCCTACGAGCAGTACTTC
TRBJ1-1,TRBV25-1,-,13,-,CASSLRGGTEAFF,TGTGCCAGCAGTCTAAGGGGGGGCACTGAAGCTTTCTTT
TRBJ2-7,TRBV16,-,12,-,CASSQLVGEQYF,TGTGCCAGCAGCCAATTAGTTGGCGAGCAGTACTTC
TRBJ1-5,TRBV6-1,few,13,-,CASSEWGRQPQHF,TGTGCCAGCAGTGAATGGGGTAGACAGCCCCAGCATTTT
TRBJ2-7,TRBV7-3,-,11,-,CASSLRGEQYF,TGTGCCAGCAGCTTAAGGGGCGAGCAGTACTTC
TRBJ2-5,TRBV13,-,13,-,CASSRGRRWTQYF,TGTGCCAGCAGCCGCGGCCGGCGGTGGACCCAGTACTTC
TRBJ2-2,TRBV9,-,15,TRBD1,CACSRGPSSTGELFF,TGTGCCTGCTCCAGGGGGCCGTCCTCCACCGGGGAGCTGTTTTTT
TRBJ1-5,TRBV5-6,-,14,-,CASSLMQDNQPQHF,TGTGCCAGCAGCTTGATGCAGGACAATCAGCCCCAGCATTTT
TRBJ2-1,TRBV10-2,-,15,TRBD2,CASSIGTRYYNEQFF,TGCGCCAGCAGTATCGGGACTAGGTACTACAATGAGCAGTTCTTC
TRBJ2-1,TRBV11-3,-,15,TRBD1,CASSPSGQGNNEQFF,TGTGCCAGCAGCCCTTCCGGACAGGGGAACAATGAGCAGTTCTTC
TRBJ1-2,TRBV28,-,13,-,CASGVTDNYGYTF,TGTGCCAGCGGCGTGACAGATAACTATGGCTACACCTTC
TRBJ2-7,TRBV11-2,-,19,TRBD2,CASSLDLTWGGRTSYEQYF,TGTGCCAGCAGCTTAGATTTAACTTGGGGAGGGCGTACTTCCTACGAGCAGTACTTC
TRBJ2-1,TRBV5-4,-,16,TRBD2,CASSTPGTSVDNEQFF,TGTGCCAGCAGCACACCCGGGACTAGCGTCGACAATGAGCAGTTCTTC
TRBJ2-5,TRBV18,-,12,-,CASSPGAETQYF,TGTGCCAGCTCACCGGGTGCCGAGACCCAGTACTTC
TRBJ2-3,TRBV27,-,15,-,CASSLFPWGTDTQYF,TGTGCCAGCAGTTTATTTCCTTGGGGTACAGATACGCAGTATTTT
TRBJ2-7,TRBV19,-,13,TRBD1,CASSQGAMDEQYF,TGTGCCAGTAGCCAGGGGGCGATGGACGAGCAGTACTTC
TRBJ1-4,TRBV5-1,-,14,TRBD1,CASSSGQGGEKLFF,TGCGCCAGCAGCTCAGGACAGGGGGGTGAAAAACTGTTTTTT
TRBJ2-2,TRBV10-3,few,15,TRBD1,CAISRQGTNTGELFF,TGTGCCATCAGCCGACAGGGGACAAACACCGGGGAGCTGTTTTTT
TRBJ2-7,TRBV11-2,-,16,TRBD2,CASSSRLAGDDYEQYF,TGTGCCAGCAGCTCGAGACTAGCGGGGGATGACTACGAGCAGTACTTC
TRBJ2-1,TRBV29-1,-,13,TRBD2,CSVSGLADNEQFF,TGCAGCGTTTCAGGACTAGCGGACAATGAGCAGTTCTTC
TRBJ2-7,TRBV25-1,-,15,TRBD2,CASSDPTSGSYEQYF,TGTGCCAGCAGTGATCCCACTAGCGGGAGTTACGAGCAGTACTTC
TRBJ2-7,TRBV14,-,15,TRBD2,CASSDWWSGGYEQYF,TGTGCCAGCAGCGATTGGTGGAGCGGGGGCTACGAGCAGTACTTC
TRBJ1-1,TRBV7-3,-,15,-,CASSLQGQLNTEAFF,TGTGCCAGCAGCTTACAAGGACAGTTGAACACTGAAGCTTTCTTT
TRBJ2-7,TRBV6-5,-,16,TRBD1,CASSYGGTGASYEQYF,TGTGCCAGCAGTTACGGCGGGACAGGGGCTTCCTACGAGCAGTACTTC
TRBJ1-1,TRBV13,-,14,-,CASSFDGENTEAFF,TGTGCCAGCAGCTTCGACGGCGAGAACACTGAAGCTTTCTTT
TRBJ2-1,TRBV7-3,few,13,-,CASSLISRNEQFF,TGTGCCAGCAGCTTAATCAGCCGGAATGAGCAGTTCTTC
TRBJ1-5,TRBV19,many,15,TRBD1,CASSYSRGLNQPQHF,TGTGCCAGTAGTTACAGCAGGGGGTTGAATCAGCCCCAGCATTTT
TRBJ2-1,TRBV7-5,-,12,-,CVRTGDRNEQFF,TGTGTCAGGACAGGGGACCGGAATGAGCAGTTCTTC
TRBJ2-3,TRBV6-5,-,13,-,CASRPLATDTQYF,TGTGCCAGCCGACCCCTCGCCACAGATACGCAGTATTTT
TRBJ1-2,TRBV6-1,-,12,-,CASSELPAGYTF,TGTGCCAGCAGTGAACTTCCAGCTGGCTACACCTTC
TRBJ2-7,TRBV4-1,-,14,TRBD1,CASSLGQGVDEQYF,TGCGCCAGCAGCTTGGGACAGGGGGTGGACGAGCAGTACTTC
TRBJ2-7,TRBV27,-,14,TRBD1,CASSSGQGNYEQYF,TGTGCCAGCAGTAGTGGACAGGGGAATTACGAGCAGTACTTC
TRBJ2-1,TRBV13,-,13,-,CASSPSRYNEQFF,TGTGCCAGCAGCCCCAGCCGGTACAATGAGCAGTTCTTC
TRBJ2-2,TRBV19,-,15,-,CASSLDRTNTGELFF,TGTGCCAGTAGTTTAGACAGGACGAACACCGGGGAGCTGTTTTTT
TRBJ1-1,TRBV19,-,12,TRBD1,CATRQGNTEAFF,TGTGCCACTAGACAGGGAAACACTGAAGCTTTCTTT
TRBJ1-2,TRBV18,few,14,TRBD1,CASSPTGVDYGYTF,TGTGCCAGCTCACCTACAGGGGTGGACTATGGCTACACCTTC
TRBJ1-4,TRBV29-1,-,13,-,CSASRAPNEKLFF,TGCAGCGCCTCCAGGGCCCCTAATGAAAAACTGTTTTTT
TRBJ2-2,TRBV5-1,-,13,-,CASSTRGPGELFF,TGCGCCAGCAGCACCCGTGGCCCCGGGGAGCTGTTTTTT
TRBJ2-4,TRBV28,once,14,-,CARCRGGTKNIQYF,TGTGCCAGGTGTCGAGGGGGTACCAAAAACATTCAGTACTTC
TRBJ2-3,TRBV2,-,16,TRBD1,CASSESGTGGWDTQYF,TGTGCCAGCAGTGAATCCGGGACAGGGGGCTGGGATACGCAGTATTTT
TRBJ2-3,TRBV18,-,16,TRBD2,CASSPGGTSVTDTQYF,TGTGCCAGCTCACCAGGGGGGACTAGCGTCACAGATACGCAGTATTTT